Below are 24 T cell receptor beta chains sequenced from a single sample in a study of shared clonotypes between healthy human individuals. TCRdb keeps only in-frame clones here, not all; method: immunoSEQ multiplex PCR. Of about 1.5 million clones detected, approximately 98% appear once; the ten largest clones hold roughly 0.45%. Material for sequencing was naive CD4+ T cells sorted from blood. Documented subset: CD45RA+ positively selected. The receptors stem from a man aged 25 to 45 in good health.

Notes on this clone: Other DNA sequences within the sample encode an identical CDR3. This chain joins TRBV9 and TRBJ2-5; D is unclear. The CDR3 runs to 13 residues. V was shortened by 3 bases and J by 2 bases, with 8 bases between the two germline ends. CDR1 is SGDLS and CDR2 is YYNGEE in the germline V gene. In DNA, the CDR3 is TGTGCCAGCAGCGCCCGACTTCAAGAGACCCAGTACTTC. Its translation: CASSARLQETQYF.

This clone has a single count. The rearrangement uses TRBV5-1 and TRBJ2-2; D is unclear. V was clipped by 5 bases and J by 0 bases, with 14 bases between them. Germline CDR1 SGHRS, CDR2 YFSETQ. This CDR3 is built from 16 residues. CDR3 loop: CASRKPEAANTGELFF. CDR3 sequence (DNA): TGCGCCAGCAGGAAGCCAGAGGCGGCGAACACCGGGGAGCTGTTTTTT.

The chain couples TRBV2 to TRBJ2-2; a weak D match, TRBD2 (5 bases). Trimming cost V 11 bases and J 6 bases, with 16 bases left between them. This CDR3 has 13 amino acids. Germline V lookup: CDR1 SNHLY, CDR2 FYNNEI. CDR3 protein: CAGSRVSAGELFF. CDR3 bases: TGTGCCGGGTCAAGGGTTAGCGCCGGGGAGCTGTTTTTT.

The rearrangement uses TRBV5-1 and TRBJ1-2; D is unclear. The CDR3 sequence is 14 residues long. CDR1 and CDR2 from the germline V gene are SGHRS and YFSETQ. V lost 0 bases to trimming and J lost 8 bases, with 14 bases between them. The CDR3 protein is CASSLALDPPGYTF. Written as DNA, the CDR3 is TGCGCCAGCAGCTTGGCCTTAGACCCGCCCGGCTACACCTTC.

This sequence joins TRBV27 and TRBJ2-1; the D call may be TRBD1 or TRBD2 (5 bases each). The CDR3 has 18 residues. CDR1 and CDR2 from the germline V gene are MNHEY and SMNVEV (reference sequence). The V gene lost 2 bases and the J gene lost 9 bases, with 26 bases spanning the gap. The CDR3 spells CASSLIAPWDVKAPEQFF. CDR3 bases: TGTGCCAGCAGTTTAATTGCACCCTGGGACGTAAAGGCACCTGAGCAGTTCTTC.

The CDR3 here is CASSSGGLPDTQYF. DNA of the CDR3: TGTGCCAGCAGCTCGGGGGGCTTGCCAGATACGCAGTATTTT. V is TRBV7-3 and J is TRBJ2-3, with D perhaps matching TRBD2 (7 bases). The CDR3 extends over 14 amino acids. Trimming cost V 4 bases and J 4 bases, with 12 bases left between them. Looked up from germline, CDR1 is SGHTA and CDR2 is FQGTGA.

V is TRBV2 and J is TRBJ2-2, with 8 nucleotides matching TRBD2. The CDR3 is 15 amino acids. The V and J ends lost 4 bases and 0 bases, in that order; junction bases with no gene match: 1. CDR1 SNHLY and CDR2 FYNNEI come from the germline V gene. The CDR3 sequence is CASSVLAANTGELFF. In DNA, the CDR3 is TGTGCCAGCAGTGTACTAGCGGCGAACACCGGGGAGCTGTTTTTT. The variable domain in full, completed from reference TRBV2 and TRBJ2-2, reads EPEVTQTPSHQVTQMGQEVILRCVPISNHLYFYWYRQILGQKVEFLVSFYNNEISEKSEIFDDQFSVERPDGSNFTLKIRSTKLEDSAMYFCASSVLAANTGELFFGEGSRLTVL.

CDR3 loop: CASSLNADTGELFF. The CDR3 region has the DNA TGTGCCAGCAGTTTAAATGCGGACACCGGGGAGCTGTTTTTT. The rearrangement joins TRBV27 to TRBJ2-2; unclear D gene. The CDR3 length is 14 residues. Germline V gene data show CDR1 as MNHEY and CDR2 as SMNVEV (reference sequence). V lost 2 bases to trimming and J lost 3 bases, with 7 bases between them.

The chain carries TRBV29-1 and TRBJ2-1; 15 nucleotides align to TRBD2. Unmatched junction bases numbered 3, after V lost 7 bases and J lost 5 bases. The CDR3 is 14 amino acids. Per the germline V gene, CDR1 is SQVTM and CDR2 is ANQGSEA. The CDR3 protein is CSAGLAGGHNEQFF. The CDR3, as DNA: TGCAGCGCCGGACTAGCGGGAGGGCACAATGAGCAGTTCTTC.

The chain is built from TRBV5-6 and TRBJ2-7, with D possibly TRBD1 on 5 matching bases. CDR3 length equals 13 residues. Looked up from germline, CDR1 is SGHDT and CDR2 is YYEEEE. The germline V and J ends were trimmed by 4 bases and 3 bases, with 11 bases remaining between them. CDR3 sequence: CASSKGISYEQYF. CDR3 nucleotide sequence: TGTGCCAGCAGCAAGGGGATTAGCTACGAGCAGTACTTC.

V usage is TRBV18 and J usage is TRBJ1-2; D gene uncertain. The V gene's germline CDR1 is KGHSH and CDR2 LQKENI. The CDR3 length is 16 residues. The germline V and J ends were trimmed by 3 bases and 6 bases, with 20 bases remaining between them. The CDR3 here is CASSPSRGGGNNGYTF. Written as DNA, the CDR3 is TGTGCCAGCTCACCTAGTCGGGGTGGAGGAAATAATGGCTACACCTTC.

This clone has just a few counts. The V and J genes are TRBV6-1 and TRBJ2-7; D gene unclear. CDR3 length: 14 amino acids. Germline V gene sequence: CDR1 MNHNS, CDR2 SASEGT. Deletions cut 10 bases from V and 5 bases from J, with 21 bases between. The CDR3 nucleotides are TGTGCCATCCACGTCGGTGGGCTAGACCACGAGCAGTACTTC. Translation: CAIHVGGLDHEQYF.

The chain's CDR3 is CASSQFGEQYF. The DNA for the CDR3 is TGTGCCAGCAGCCAATTTGGCGAGCAGTACTTC. The chain employs TRBV14 and TRBJ2-7, with unresolved D. V lost 2 bases to trimming and J lost 6 bases, with 5 bases between them. CDR1 is SGHDN and CDR2 is FVKESK in the germline V gene. The CDR3 is 11 residues long.

The chain carries TRBV18 and TRBJ2-2; 11 bases map to TRBD2. Germline CDR1 KGHSH, CDR2 LQKENI. J lost 1 base, V lost 3 bases, and 4 bases had no gene match. The CDR3 has 17 residues. CDR3 sequence: CASSPGLAVLNTGELFF. Written as DNA, the CDR3 is TGTGCCAGCTCACCGGGACTAGCGGTCCTGAACACCGGGGAGCTGTTTTTT.

The gene calls are TRBV5-4 and TRBJ2-7; TRBD2 aligns across 7 bases. From germline, CDR1 is SGHNT and CDR2 YYREEE (reference sequence). V lost 6 bases to trimming and J lost 6 bases; unmatched junction nucleotides: 9. The CDR3 is 13 amino acids. The CDR3 nucleotides read TGTGCCAGCACCATTTCGGGGGGACGCGAGCAGTACTTC. Protein product: CASTISGGREQYF.

The chain couples TRBV2 to TRBJ1-5; 12 nucleotides align to TRBD1. J gave up 7 bases and V 5 bases, and 9 bases lay outside the gene matches. From germline, CDR1 is SNHLY and CDR2 FYNNEI. This CDR3 comprises 16 residues. The CDR3 bases are TGTGCCAGCAGTTGGGGACAGGGGGCGCTTGGGCAGCCCCAGCATTTT. Residues: CASSWGQGALGQPQHF.

This clone was observed once. The chain joins TRBV5-6 to TRBJ1-5, with D unclear. Germline V gene sequence: CDR1 SGHDT, CDR2 YYEEEE. The V end lost 1 base, the J end lost 1 base, and 9 bases lay between the germline ends. This CDR3 has 15 residues. CDR3 protein: CASSLRGLSNQPQHF. The CDR3 nucleotides are TGTGCCAGCAGCTTGAGAGGGCTCAGCAATCAGCCCCAGCATTTT. Supplemented by reference TRBV5-6 and TRBJ1-5, the full variable domain reads DAGVTQSPTHLIKTRGQQVTLRCSPKSGHDTVSWYQQALGQGPQFIFQYYEEEERQRGNFPDRFSGHQFPNYSSELNVNALLLGDSALYLCASSLRGLSNQPQHFGDGTRLSIL.

V and J are TRBV7-2 and TRBJ2-5; possibly TRBD2 for D (6 bases). This CDR3 is built from 14 residues. Germline CDR1 and CDR2: SGHTA and FQGNSA. V was cut by 1 base and J by 4 bases, with 10 bases left in between. In nucleotides, the CDR3 is TGTGCCAGCAGCTTAGAGTCCGGGGGAGAGACCCAGTACTTC. It codes for CASSLESGGETQYF.

The V gene is TRBV6-6, the J gene TRBJ2-7; D is undetermined. CDR1 is MNHNY, CDR2 SVGAGI, per germline (reference sequence). V lost 2 bases and J lost 3, with 11 bases in between. The CDR3 is 14 residues long. The CDR3 coding sequence is TGTGCCAGCAGTTACCATACTGCCGGCTACGAGCAGTACTTC. It encodes CASSYHTAGYEQYF.

The chain combines TRBV7-2 with TRBJ2-7; TRBD1 matches at 7 bases. V trimming: 5 bases; J trimming: 4 bases; junction bases outside the gene matches: 8. There are 14 residues in the CDR3. Germline assignment: CDR1 SGHTA and CDR2 FQGNSA. CDR3 sequence: CASSALAGGYEQYF. CDR3 nucleotide sequence: TGTGCCAGCAGCGCCCTCGCAGGGGGTTACGAGCAGTACTTC.

The CDR3 DNA sequence: TGTGCCAGCAGCTTACGGGGCGTTAATGGAAACACCATATATTTT. It encodes CASSLRGVNGNTIYF. The chain uses TRBV7-8 and TRBJ1-3; D perhaps matches TRBD1 (5 bases). V was cut by 2 bases and J by 3 bases, with 11 bases left in between. The CDR3 is made up of 15 amino acids. Germline assignment: CDR1 SGHVS and CDR2 FQNEAQ.

The V gene is TRBV9, the J gene TRBJ2-7; 8 nucleotides line up with TRBD1. After removal of 2 bases from V and 2 bases from J, the junction contained 6 bases not matched to a gene. The CDR3 has 15 residues. CDR1 and CDR2 from the germline V gene are SGDLS and YYNGEE. The CDR3: CASSVGDRRTYEQYF. For the CDR3, the DNA is TGTGCCAGCAGCGTTGGGGACAGGAGGACCTACGAGCAGTACTTC.

The CDR3 DNA reads TGTGCCAGTACCCCCCAGGGCCCGAACACTGAAGCTTTCTTT. Amino acids: CASTPQGPNTEAFF. The genes are TRBV19 and TRBJ1-1, with D perhaps matching TRBD1 (5 bases). Trimming took 7 bases from V and 1 from J, leaving 13 bases between them. Germline V gene lookup returns CDR1 LNHDA and CDR2 SQIVND (reference sequence). The CDR3 sequence is 14 residues long.

The chain is built from TRBV25-1 and TRBJ2-3, with 10 nucleotides matching TRBD1. CDR3 length: 15 residues. The V gene's germline CDR1 is MGHDK and CDR2 SYGVNS. V lost 4 bases to trimming and J lost 6 bases; unmatched junction nucleotides: 7. CDR3 nucleotide sequence: TGTGCCAGCAGTGCCCGGGACAGGGGAGGGGATACGCAGTATTTT. It yields the protein CASSARDRGGDTQYF.